This T cell receptor beta chain was captured in a study of CD8 T cells in Susac syndrome. This CDR3 has 14 amino acids. CDR1 is MNHEY, CDR2 SMNVEV, per germline (reference sequence). Trimming at V came to 4 bases and at J to 5 bases, leaving 5 bases not matched to a gene. After extraction with the RNeasy kit, 0.5 to 1 ug of the RNA was reverse transcribed using random hexamers. An immunoSEQ multiplex PCR amplified TCR beta CDR3 over 54 Vbeta and 13 Jbeta. TCRdb independently ran MiXCR on the immunoSEQ multiplex PCR reads; one entry per CDR3 protein. The sample consists of 150,000 or so distinct CDR3 sequences, just under 95% of them appearing once.

The chain links TRBV27 to TRBJ2-7, with TRBD1 matching over 10 bases. This clonotype originated in a human donor with multiple sclerosis. The source material was CD8+ T cells from PBMCs. DNA for the CDR3: TGTGCCAGCAGTTATTCCGGGACAGGGGACGAGCAGTACTTC. Its protein is CASSYSGTGDEQYF.